The T cell receptor (beta chain) under discussion was sequenced for a study of T cell responses to AZD1222 COVID-19 vaccine. The assay was immunoSEQ multiplex PCR, and TCRdb's table has in-frame clones only and misses some. In the table there are about 130,000 clones, approximately 91% of which are singletons. The V end was cut by 4 bases, the J end by 4 bases, with 21 bases between. The germline gives CDR1 SGHTS, CDR2 YDEGEE. This CDR3 spans 18 amino acids. Remarks on this clone: No antigen is known for it.

Study-level results: In all cases, repertoires were sampled only after the peak T cell response. With two AZD1222 doses given, Spike-specific TCR breadth and depth both rose. Mostly white British, mostly female donors; authors suggested clonal diversity may be underestimated.

Sequencing used peripheral blood, obtained 28 days after the second AZD1222 dose. This clonotype was sampled from an adult who received the AZD1222 COVID-19 vaccine. The chain has TRBV5-8 and TRBJ2-6; D assignment may be TRBD1 or TRBD2 (5 bases each). This CDR3 reads CASSLPGGGRAGANVLTF. CDR3 DNA: TGTGCCAGCAGCCTCCCAGGAGGAGGCAGGGCCGGGGCCAACGTCCTGACTTTC.